This TCR beta chain derives from a study of human T cells and chemical hapten exposure. The wider study: On the upper back, patch tests were applied with 0.01% DPC and read at 6 days.

On this clonotype itself: Its antigen is unknown.

V shed 5 bases, J shed 5 bases, and the junction held 8 bases outside the gene matches. The CDR3 spans 15 residues. Time point described: patch test 2, 6 weeks after DPC sensitization. Treatment described: therapeutic diphenylcyclopropenone sensitization with weekly scalp DPC. Donors, patients with alopecia ranging from 18 to 70 years old and judged suitable for DPC, provided samples. Individual cDNA molecules each carried unique molecular identifiers attached by the library. TCRdb used MiXCR to reprocess the RACE reads, holding one entry per CDR3 protein. The profile shows about 54,000 distinct CDR3 sequences, 9.9% of them singletons. Study-wide results and limits: The number of TCRs above 1 in 1000 frequency did not change after DPC sensitization.

This chain joins TRBV12-3 or TRBV12-4 and TRBJ2-7; 11 positions match TRBD1. The source was whole blood, collected in connection with sensitization to the hapten diphenylcyclopropenone (DPC). The origin of this receptor is a woman between 50 and 59 years old with alopecia areata. Some clones in this sample may be carry-over from other donors' samples. The CDR3 DNA is TGTGCCAGCAGTCCAGGACAGGGGGCGGCTCACGAGCAGTACTTC. Encoded protein: CASSPGQGAAHEQYF.